These 26 T cell receptor beta chains were sequenced from one sample in a study of T cells after yellow fever vaccination. TCRdb re-called the 5' RACE reads with MiXCR, one entry per CDR3 protein. Of hundreds of thousands of distinct CDR3 sequences in the sample, approximately 19% were seen once. The specimen was PBMCs, collected before the yellow fever booster vaccination. Receptor source: a man in his late teens or twenties who received the YFV17D yellow fever vaccine.

This clonotype appeared a few times. The chain recombines TRBV5-1 with TRBJ2-4, with D perhaps TRBD2 (7 bases). The length of the CDR3 is 14 residues. Germline V gives CDR1 SGHRS, CDR2 YFSETQ. V was cut by 5 bases and J by 8 bases, with 17 bases left in between. CDR3 sequence: CASREGGEGDIQYF. CDR3 bases: TGCGCCAGCAGGGAAGGCGGGGAGGGGGACATTCAGTACTTC.

This clonotype was recorded a few times. The rearrangement links TRBV10-3 to TRBJ1-3; D remains unclear. This CDR3 has 13 amino acids. Germline V gene lookup returns CDR1 ENHRY and CDR2 SYGVKD. The V end was cut by 4 bases, the J end by 2 bases, with 6 bases between. Here the CDR3 reads CAISAWPGNTIYF. For the CDR3, the DNA is TGTGCCATCAGTGCATGGCCTGGAAACACCATATATTTT.

This clonotype has only a few counts. The V call is TRBV6-2 or TRBV6-3, the J call TRBJ2-7; D might be TRBD1 (6 bases). The CDR3 spans 13 residues. Trimming removed 8 bases from V and 3 bases from J, with 14 bases in between. Germline V gene data show CDR1 as MNHEY and CDR2 as SVGEGT. The CDR3 nucleotides read TGTGCCAGCGCGTTACAGGGTGACTACGAGCAGTACTTC. As protein: CASALQGDYEQYF.

The chain carries TRBV12-3 or TRBV12-4 and TRBJ1-1; unclear D gene. With 6 bases removed from V and 3 bases from J, the gap between germline ends came to 5 bases. There are 11 residues in the CDR3. The CDR3 here is CASSAYTEAFF. In DNA form, the CDR3 reads TGTGCCAGCAGCGCATACACTGAAGCTTTCTTT.

The genes are TRBV7-2 and TRBJ1-1; D not resolved. Germline CDR1 is SGHTA and CDR2 is FQGNSA. The CDR3 consists of 12 residues. Trimming took off 5 bases at V and 7 bases at J, with 11 bases between the two ends. The CDR3 loop reads CASSPGYSEAFF. CDR3 sequence (DNA): TGTGCCAGCAGCCCGGGATACAGTGAAGCTTTCTTT.

This chain connects TRBV29-1 to TRBJ2-2, with D maybe TRBD2 (6 bases). V shed 6 bases and J shed 6 bases, with 23 bases lying between them. The CDR3 extends over 16 amino acids. From germline, CDR1 is SQVTM and CDR2 ANQGSEA. CDR3 sequence reads: CSVRDGSLIFSGELFF. The CDR3 DNA reads as TGCAGCGTCCGCGACGGGAGTCTAATCTTTTCCGGGGAGCTGTTTTTT.

The chain has TRBV6-5 and TRBJ2-2, with TRBD2 as a possible D gene (6 bases). Trimming took off 2 bases at V and 2 bases at J, with 15 bases between the two ends. The V gene's germline CDR1 is MNHEY and CDR2 SVGAGI. The CDR3 loop spans 17 amino acids. The CDR3 DNA follows: TGTGCCAGCAGTTACACAGTAGCGGCCGCAAACACCGGGGAGCTGTTTTTT. Residues: CASSYTVAAANTGELFF.

This clonotype has only a few counts. This chain links TRBV18 with TRBJ2-5; D gene ambiguous. The CDR3 sequence is 13 residues long. The germline V gene encodes CDR1 KGHSH and CDR2 LQKENI. V was cut by 6 bases and J by 0 bases, with 8 bases left in between. This CDR3 reads CASSSRDQETQYF. CDR3 DNA sequence: TGTGCCAGCTCGTCAAGGGACCAAGAGACCCAGTACTTC.

This clonotype was recorded a few times. J is TRBJ2-7 and V is TRBV5-1, with TRBD1 matching 9 bases. CDR1 and CDR2 (germline): SGHRS, YFSETQ. The CDR3 runs to 15 residues. V dropped 0 bases and J dropped 6; count of bases not matched to a gene: 7. In DNA, the CDR3 is TGCGCCAGCAGCTTGGCCGTGGACAGGGGTTTCGAGCAGTACTTC. Its translation is CASSLAVDRGFEQYF.

The table lists this clonotype with a few counts. The chain links TRBV29-1 to TRBJ1-2; D not resolved. Between the trimmed V and J ends, which lost 3 bases and 0 bases, there was a span of 5 bases. Germline values: CDR1 SQVTM, CDR2 ANQGSEA. The CDR3 has 12 residues. The CDR3 DNA sequence: TGCAGCGTTGATCACGCTAACTATGGCTACACCTTC. The encoded protein is CSVDHANYGYTF.

This chain connects TRBV20-1 to TRBJ2-2; a possible D gene is TRBD2 (5 bases). CDR1 and CDR2 (germline): DFQATT, SNEGSKA (reference sequence). Between the trimmed V and J ends, which lost 6 bases and 2 bases, there was a span of 10 bases. The CDR3 consists of 13 residues. The CDR3 reads CSAVRGNTGELFF. Written as DNA, the CDR3 is TGCAGTGCGGTACGGGGAAACACCGGGGAGCTGTTTTTT.

The chain combines TRBV2 with TRBJ1-5; unclear D gene. V was clipped by 1 base and J by 3 bases, with 4 bases between them. Germline CDR1 and CDR2: SNHLY and FYNNEI. The CDR3 extends over 13 amino acids. The CDR3 sequence is CASSEEANQPQHF. Here the CDR3 DNA reads TGTGCCAGCAGTGAAGAGGCCAATCAGCCCCAGCATTTT.

This chain connects TRBV11-1 to TRBJ1-1, with 7 bases identical to TRBD1. Germline V CDR1 and CDR2: SGHAT, FQDESV (reference sequence). CDR3 size: 15 residues. V shed 5 bases, J shed 0 bases, and the junction held 6 bases outside the gene matches. Here the CDR3 DNA reads TGTGCCAGCAGCCGACAGGGTAATTTGAACACTGAAGCTTTCTTT. This translates into CASSRQGNLNTEAFF.

CDR3 nucleotides: TGTGCCAGCACCGCAGCGGGGAATTCACCCCTCCACTTT. It yields the protein CASTAAGNSPLHF. The rearrangement uses TRBV28 and TRBJ1-6; no definite D call. Germline assignment: CDR1 MDHEN and CDR2 SYDVKM. Trimming removed 7 bases at V and 7 bases at J, with 11 bases between. This CDR3 contains 13 residues.

About this clonotype: An end of the junction does not agree with germline; a read error may underlie this. V is TRBV6-5 and J is TRBJ1-1; the D is unclear. Germline V CDR1 and CDR2: MNHEY, SVGAGI. The CDR3 extends over 13 amino acids. In DNA, the CDR3 is TGTGCCAGCAGTAACCAGATGAACAATGAAGCTTTCTTT. Translating gives CASSNQMNNEAFF.

This clonotype has only a few counts. The J gene is TRBJ1-2, the V gene TRBV2; 8 nucleotides match TRBD1. After removal of 2 bases from V and 3 bases from J, the junction contained 8 bases not matched to a gene. Germline CDR1 is SNHLY and CDR2 is FYNNEI. The CDR3 runs 16 residues. CDR3: CASSELRGQAYYGYTF. The CDR3 nucleotides are TGTGCCAGCAGTGAATTAAGGGGACAGGCTTACTATGGCTACACCTTC.

The rearrangement joins TRBV7-8 to TRBJ2-2; maybe TRBD2 (5 bases). Between the trimmed V and J ends, which lost 4 bases and 0 bases, there was a span of 15 bases. Germline V gene data show CDR1 as SGHVS and CDR2 as FQNEAQ. The CDR3 totals 17 residues. The CDR3 region is CASSSTRHGTNTGELFF. CDR3 sequence (DNA): TGTGCCAGCAGCTCGACCCGACACGGGACGAACACCGGGGAGCTGTTTTTT.

The sample holds many counts of this clonotype. V usage is TRBV6-2 or TRBV6-3 and J usage is TRBJ1-2; 7 nucleotides agree with TRBD1. Trimming at V came to 6 bases and at J to 2 bases, leaving 12 bases not matched to a gene. There are 16 residues in the CDR3. Germline CDR1 is MNHEY and CDR2 is SVGEGT. In nucleotides, the CDR3 is TGTGCCAGCAGATACGCTGGACAGGCGGAAAACTATGGCTACACCTTC. This sequence encodes CASRYAGQAENYGYTF.

The chain is built from TRBV6-5 and TRBJ2-1; either TRBD1 or TRBD2 may fit D (5 bases each). There are 15 residues in the CDR3. Deletions cut 7 bases from V and 5 bases from J, with 18 bases between. Per germline, CDR1 MNHEY and CDR2 SVGAGI. In DNA, the CDR3 is TGTGCCAGCATCGGAACCGGGACCCTGAACAATGAGCAGTTCTTC. This codes for CASIGTGTLNNEQFF.

This clonotype came up once. At one of its ends the junction is not consistent with the germline gene, which may arise from a read error. The chain employs TRBV12-3 or TRBV12-4 and TRBJ1-1; 10 nucleotides align to TRBD1. The CDR3 contains 12 residues. The CDR3 loop reads CASRTTGGWTFF. DNA for the CDR3: TGCGCCAGCAGAACGACAGGGGGCTGGACTTTCTTT.

The chain has TRBV29-1 and TRBJ2-3; D not resolved. The CDR3 loop spans 15 amino acids. V shed 6 bases and J shed 2 bases, with 18 bases lying between them. Looked up from germline, CDR1 is SQVTM and CDR2 is ANQGSEA. The CDR3 sequence: CSVRKTVPITDTQYF. In DNA, the CDR3 is TGCAGCGTCCGAAAGACTGTTCCAATCACAGATACGCAGTATTTT.

This clonotype was recorded a few times. The gene calls are TRBV28 and TRBJ1-2, with TRBD1 matching 8 bases. V was pared by 8 bases and J by 4 bases, with 12 bases of the junction left unmatched. The germline V gene encodes CDR1 MDHEN and CDR2 SYDVKM. The CDR3 sequence is 15 residues long. The CDR3 protein is CASGTMDRASYGYTF. CDR3 coding DNA: TGTGCCAGCGGAACGATGGACAGGGCATCCTATGGCTACACCTTC.

J is TRBJ2-7 and V is TRBV6-2 or TRBV6-3; 11 nucleotides agree with TRBD2. V lost 5 bases, J lost 7 bases, and 7 bases stayed unmatched. The CDR3 covers 14 residues. The germline V gene has CDR1 MNHEY and CDR2 SVGEGT. The CDR3 reads CASSRRTSGSEQYV. The CDR3 nucleotides read TGTGCCAGCAGTCGAAGGACTAGCGGGTCTGAGCAGTACGTC.

This clonotype was detected only a few times. This chain links TRBV6-1 with TRBJ1-2, with D unclear. With 6 bases removed from V and 3 bases from J, the gap between germline ends came to 5 bases. Looked up from germline, CDR1 is MNHNS and CDR2 is SASEGT. The CDR3 extends over 11 amino acids. The CDR3 is CASSPYYGYTF. The CDR3 nucleotides read TGTGCCAGCAGCCCGTACTATGGCTACACCTTC.

V usage is TRBV3-1 and J usage is TRBJ2-2, with a possible D match to TRBD1 (6 bases). This CDR3 region has 15 residues. Germline V gene sequence: CDR1 LGHDT, CDR2 YNNKEL (reference sequence). V was pared by 4 bases and J by 4 bases, with 13 bases between. The CDR3 DNA sequence: TGTGCCAGCAGCCCCCGGGACATTGGCACCGGGGAGCTGTTTTTT. Encoded protein: CASSPRDIGTGELFF.

This clonotype was detected only a few times. The V call is TRBV9, the J call TRBJ2-3; D remains ambiguous. CDR3 length: 13 residues. Germline loops: CDR1 SGDLS, CDR2 YYNGEE. Trimming removed 3 bases from V and 0 bases from J, with 5 bases in between. This chain's CDR3 is CASSAYSTDTQYF. The CDR3 DNA reads TGTGCCAGCAGCGCTTATAGCACAGATACGCAGTATTTT.